Listed here is a single TCR beta chain. Its specificity is unknown. Germline-derived CDR1 and CDR2 are DFQATT and SNEGSKA (reference sequence). This CDR3 comprises 14 residues. The sample belongs to a study of monozygotic twins with inflammatory bowel disease. TCRdb re-called the 5' RACE reads and shows each CDR3 protein once, DNA omitted. The record lists approximately 400,000 distinct CDR3 sequences, of which the ten most abundant hold 2.4%. Broader study findings: Healthy co-twins showed greater TCRbeta diversity (inverse Simpson) than IBD patients.

The TCR comes from a human donor with ulcerative colitis or Crohn's disease, or a healthy co-twin of an affected twin (not recorded which). The J gene is TRBJ2-7, the V gene TRBV20-1; TCRdb designates TRBD2, a call that cannot be tested without DNA. Sequenced material: blood. The CDR3 loop is CSARVSGHSYEQYF.